The text below deals with one T cell receptor (beta chain). What it binds is unknown. This sample was included in a study of response to subunit inactivated influenza vaccine. Study results and caveats: After each seasonal influenza vaccination, few new T cells are recruited, the authors suggested.

TCRdb processed the RT-PCR reads anew with MiXCR; each CDR3 protein has one entry. The sample has fewer than 700,000 distinct CDR3 sequences, 10% to 15% seen once. This material consisted of PBMCs from blood, taken roughly 47 days after vaccination. The sequence came from a man aged 45-60 years who received an inactivated influenza vaccine.

The CDR3 is CASSRTRNQPQHF. Here the CDR3 DNA reads TGTGCCAGCAGTCGCACTAGGAATCAGCCCCAGCATTTT. This chain uses TRBV27 with TRBJ1-5; D is undetermined. Germline CDR1 reads MNHEY; CDR2 reads SMNVEV (reference sequence). Trimming pared 5 bases from V and 4 bases from J, leaving 9 bases between. This CDR3 is built from 13 residues.